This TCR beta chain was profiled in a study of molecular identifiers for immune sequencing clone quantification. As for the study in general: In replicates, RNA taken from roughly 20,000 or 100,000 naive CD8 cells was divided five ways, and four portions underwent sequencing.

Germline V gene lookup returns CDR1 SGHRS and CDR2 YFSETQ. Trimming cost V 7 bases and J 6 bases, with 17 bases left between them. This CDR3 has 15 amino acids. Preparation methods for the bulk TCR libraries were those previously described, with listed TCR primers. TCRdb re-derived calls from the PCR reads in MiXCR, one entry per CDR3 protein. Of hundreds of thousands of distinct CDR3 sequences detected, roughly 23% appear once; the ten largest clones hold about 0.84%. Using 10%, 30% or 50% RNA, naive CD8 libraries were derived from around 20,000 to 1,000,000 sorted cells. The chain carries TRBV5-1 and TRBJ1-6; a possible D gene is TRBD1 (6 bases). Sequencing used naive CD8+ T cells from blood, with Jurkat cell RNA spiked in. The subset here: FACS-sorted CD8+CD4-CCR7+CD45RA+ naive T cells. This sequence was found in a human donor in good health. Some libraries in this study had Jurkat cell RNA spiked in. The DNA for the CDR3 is TGCGCCAGCTGCGTACAGGGTCTGGGTAATTCACCCCTCCACTTT. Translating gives CASCVQGLGNSPLHF.